The present TCR beta chain was sequenced within a study of vaccination and CD4 T cells after COVID-19. At the level of the study: Convalescent patients gave post-COVID blood a median about 91 days post-diagnosis, range 35 to 161.

Time point indicated: late sampling 161 to 241 days after vaccination in three convalescent patients. Treatment: 10-day PBMC culture with coronavirus spike peptide pools or control peptides (ViraFEST assay). A word on this clonotype: The antigen remains undetermined.

Sequence data for DNA of cultured CD4+ T cells were generated by the Oncomine TCR Beta short-read assay. TCRdb analysed the PCR reads with MiXCR anew, one entry per CDR3 protein. The table records around 17,000 distinct CDR3 sequences, roughly 50% of them present only once. The J segment lost 4 bases and the V segment lost 1 base, leaving 12 bases of the junction unmatched. The germline CDR1 and CDR2 sequences are DFQATT and SNEGSKA (reference sequence). The CDR3 consists of 18 residues. This specimen consisted of CD4+ T cells from blood, cultured in vitro, obtained about 7 months after SARS-CoV-2 vaccination. This receptor was identified in a human donor who had recovered from COVID-19. V and J are TRBV20-1 and TRBJ2-1; 11 bases are a match to TRBD2. CDR3 protein: CSARVGSSGGATYNEQFF. The CDR3, as DNA: TGCAGTGCTAGAGTGGGTAGTAGCGGGGGGGCCACGTACAATGAGCAGTTCTTC.